Listed below are T cell receptor beta chains from one sample, sequenced in a study of blood T cell repertoires in COVID-19. TCRdb's copy holds only in-frame clones and misses some; the assay was immunoSEQ multiplex PCR. The sample includes 250,000 to 300,000 clones, around 90% of them seen just once. What was sequenced was peripheral blood. The receptors come from a woman in her thirties or forties who had recovered from COVID-19. The CDR3 runs from the conserved cysteine through the conserved F or W. D genes are given only for firm matches. Size is stated for part of the rows, as once, few or many counts, or as a class when the clone is expanded.

abundance: NA
v_gene: TRBV6-5
d_gene: TRBD1
j_gene: TRBJ2-7
len: 14
CDR3aa: CASIGGQGMYEQYF
CDR3nt: TGTGCCAGCATCGGGGGACAGGGGATGTACGAGCAGTACTTC

abundance: NA
v_gene: TRBV9
d_gene: TRBD2
j_gene: TRBJ2-5
len: 16
CDR3aa: CASSVTPGGRAETQYF
CDR3nt: TGTGCCAGCAGCGTTACCCCCGGCGGGAGGGCTGAGACCCAGTACTTC

abundance: NA
v_gene: TRBV25-1
d_gene: NA
j_gene: TRBJ1-1
len: 14
CDR3aa: CASRSGQTIPEAFF
CDR3nt: TGTGCCAGCCGGTCGGGACAAACTATCCCTGAAGCTTTCTTT

abundance: NA
v_gene: TRBV5-1
d_gene: NA
j_gene: TRBJ2-7
len: 15
CDR3aa: CASRLGGGTSYEQYF
CDR3nt: TGCGCCAGCCGACTAGGGGGGGGCACGTCCTACGAGCAGTACTTC

abundance: NA
v_gene: TRBV18
d_gene: NA
j_gene: TRBJ2-2
len: 14
CDR3aa: CASSPNRGVGELFF
CDR3nt: TGTGCCAGCTCACCCAACCGAGGTGTCGGGGAGCTGTTTTTT

abundance: NA
v_gene: TRBV9
d_gene: NA
j_gene: TRBJ1-2
len: 15
CDR3aa: CASSVDGRQLYGYTF
CDR3nt: TGTGCCAGCAGCGTAGATGGGAGGCAGCTCTATGGCTACACCTTC

abundance: NA
v_gene: TRBV2
d_gene: TRBD1
j_gene: TRBJ1-1
len: 14
CDR3aa: CASMPQGAVTGAFF
CDR3nt: TGTGCCAGCATGCCCCAGGGGGCGGTAACAGGAGCTTTCTTT

abundance: NA
v_gene: TRBV18
d_gene: TRBD2
j_gene: TRBJ2-7
len: 17
CDR3aa: CASSPQGGRANSDEQYF
CDR3nt: TGTGCCAGCTCACCACAAGGCGGGAGGGCCAATTCAGACGAGCAGTACTTC

abundance: NA
v_gene: TRBV6-5
d_gene: NA
j_gene: TRBJ1-2
len: 15
CDR3aa: CASIPSQGTNYGYTF
CDR3nt: TGTGCCAGCATTCCATCTCAGGGAACTAACTATGGCTACACCTTC

abundance: NA
v_gene: TRBV28
d_gene: TRBD1
j_gene: TRBJ2-1
len: 15
CDR3aa: CASSSWTGDRNEQFF
CDR3nt: TGTGCCAGCAGTTCTTGGACAGGGGATAGGAATGAGCAGTTCTTC

abundance: NA
v_gene: TRBV28
d_gene: TRBD2
j_gene: TRBJ2-1
len: 14
CDR3aa: CASMAGGLRNEQFF
CDR3nt: TGTGCCAGCATGGCGGGAGGGCTCCGGAATGAGCAGTTCTTC

abundance: many
v_gene: TRBV5-8
d_gene: TRBD2
j_gene: TRBJ2-2
len: 16
CDR3aa: CASSLTSGSYTGELFF
CDR3nt: TGTGCCAGCAGCTTGACTAGCGGGAGTTACACCGGGGAGCTGTTTTTT

abundance: NA
v_gene: TRBV6-5
d_gene: NA
j_gene: TRBJ2-3
len: 11
CDR3aa: CASYSGDTQYF
CDR3nt: TGTGCCAGCTACTCCGGGGATACGCAGTATTTT

abundance: NA
v_gene: TRBV9
d_gene: NA
j_gene: TRBJ1-5
len: 15
CDR3aa: CASSVDGQNNQPQHF
CDR3nt: TGTGCCAGCAGCGTAGATGGCCAGAATAATCAGCCCCAGCATTTT

abundance: few
v_gene: TRBV18
d_gene: TRBD1
j_gene: TRBJ2-7
len: 14
CDR3aa: CASSAGTGTYEQYF
CDR3nt: TGTGCCAGCTCAGCCGGGACAGGGACCTACGAGCAGTACTTC

abundance: once
v_gene: TRBV6-5
d_gene: NA
j_gene: TRBJ2-7
len: 14
CDR3aa: CASRNGGGVYEQYF
CDR3nt: TGTGCCAGCAGGAATGGGGGAGGCGTTTACGAGCAGTACTTC

abundance: NA
v_gene: TRBV5-5
d_gene: NA
j_gene: TRBJ1-4
len: 15
CDR3aa: CASSPDRGFEEKLFF
CDR3nt: TGTGCCAGCAGCCCAGATCGGGGATTTGAGGAAAAACTGTTTTTT

abundance: NA
v_gene: TRBV30
d_gene: NA
j_gene: TRBJ1-4
len: 14
CDR3aa: CAWTIGGLGEKLFF
CDR3nt: TGTGCCTGGACGATTGGCGGGCTGGGGGAAAAACTGTTTTTT

abundance: NA
v_gene: TRBV2
d_gene: TRBD2
j_gene: TRBJ2-1
len: 13
CDR3aa: CASRTSGYNEQFF
CDR3nt: TGTGCCAGCAGGACTAGCGGATACAATGAGCAGTTCTTC

abundance: NA
v_gene: TRBV7-2
d_gene: NA
j_gene: TRBJ2-7
len: 18
CDR3aa: CASSLALGLRPSSYEQYF
CDR3nt: TGTGCCAGCAGCTTAGCGCTGGGACTGAGACCTAGCTCCTACGAGCAGTACTTC

abundance: NA
v_gene: TRBV28
d_gene: NA
j_gene: TRBJ1-6
len: 15
CDR3aa: CASTPRGGGNSPLHF
CDR3nt: TGTGCCAGCACCCCCCGGGGGGGAGGGAATTCACCCCTCCACTTT

abundance: once
v_gene: TRBV6-6
d_gene: NA
j_gene: TRBJ2-1
len: 13
CDR3aa: CASSYPTSFEQFF
CDR3nt: TGTGCCAGCAGTTACCCAACTAGCTTTGAGCAGTTCTTC

abundance: NA
v_gene: TRBV4-2
d_gene: TRBD2
j_gene: TRBJ2-5
len: 14
CDR3aa: CASSQPTSEETQYF
CDR3nt: TGTGCCAGCAGCCAACCCACTAGCGAAGAGACCCAGTACTTC

abundance: NA
v_gene: TRBV27
d_gene: NA
j_gene: TRBJ2-1
len: 11
CDR3aa: CASGWGHEQFF
CDR3nt: TGTGCCAGTGGCTGGGGCCATGAGCAGTTCTTC

abundance: NA
v_gene: TRBV5-1
d_gene: NA
j_gene: TRBJ1-4
len: 16
CDR3aa: CASSPRQVATNEKLFF
CDR3nt: TGCGCCAGCAGCCCACGGCAGGTAGCAACTAATGAAAAACTGTTTTTT

abundance: NA
v_gene: TRBV5-1
d_gene: TRBD2
j_gene: TRBJ2-1
len: 19
CDR3aa: CASSLDGGPAREANNEQFF
CDR3nt: TGCGCCAGCAGCTTGGATGGGGGTCCAGCGCGGGAGGCAAACAATGAGCAGTTCTTC

abundance: NA
v_gene: TRBV7-8
d_gene: NA
j_gene: TRBJ2-3
len: 14
CDR3aa: CASSLAGDSDTQYF
CDR3nt: TGTGCCAGCAGCTTAGCGGGAGACTCAGATACGCAGTATTTT

abundance: NA
v_gene: TRBV19
d_gene: TRBD2
j_gene: TRBJ2-1
len: 14
CDR3aa: CASSAGTSYNEQFF
CDR3nt: TGTGCCAGTAGTGCCGGGACTAGTTACAATGAGCAGTTCTTC

abundance: NA
v_gene: TRBV7-7
d_gene: NA
j_gene: TRBJ1-2
len: 16
CDR3aa: CASSRRAPSDVPGYTF
CDR3nt: TGTGCCAGCAGCCGGAGGGCACCCTCTGACGTACCTGGCTACACCTTC

abundance: few
v_gene: TRBV6-6
d_gene: TRBD2
j_gene: TRBJ2-7
len: 16
CDR3aa: CASSYSGGTSSYEQYF
CDR3nt: TGTGCCAGCAGTTACTCGGGGGGGACTAGCAGCTACGAGCAGTACTTC

abundance: NA
v_gene: TRBV21-1
d_gene: NA
j_gene: TRBJ2-5
len: 13
CDR3aa: CASSFEDRETQYF
CDR3nt: TGTGCCAGCAGCTTCGAGGATCGGGAGACCCAGTACTTC

abundance: NA
v_gene: TRBV6-4
d_gene: NA
j_gene: TRBJ1-5
len: 15
CDR3aa: CATTPPRGCNQPQHF
CDR3nt: TGTGCCACCACCCCCCCCCGGGGGTGCAATCAGCCCCAGCATTTT

abundance: NA
v_gene: TRBV7-9
d_gene: NA
j_gene: TRBJ1-1
len: 11
CDR3aa: CASSLSGEAFF
CDR3nt: TGTGCCAGCAGCTTATCGGGTGAAGCTTTCTTT

abundance: NA
v_gene: TRBV24-1
d_gene: NA
j_gene: TRBJ2-7
len: 13
CDR3aa: CATSDPLRGSQYF
CDR3nt: TGTGCCACCAGTGATCCGCTCCGGGGATCGCAGTACTTC

abundance: NA
v_gene: TRBV7-8
d_gene: TRBD2
j_gene: TRBJ2-1
len: 17
CDR3aa: CASSLRIEREFGGEQFF
CDR3nt: TGTGCCAGCAGCTTACGGATCGAGCGGGAGTTTGGAGGTGAGCAGTTCTTC

abundance: NA
v_gene: TRBV27
d_gene: NA
j_gene: TRBJ2-4
len: 16
CDR3aa: CASSTDRGWGKNIQYF
CDR3nt: TGTGCCAGCAGTACGGACCGGGGATGGGGCAAAAACATTCAGTACTTC

abundance: once
v_gene: TRBV5-1
d_gene: TRBD2
j_gene: TRBJ2-2
len: 17
CDR3aa: CASSLNGLAGHTGELFF
CDR3nt: TGCGCCAGCAGCTTAAACGGACTAGCGGGGCACACCGGGGAGCTGTTTTTT

abundance: NA
v_gene: TRBV19
d_gene: TRBD1
j_gene: TRBJ1-5
len: 13
CDR3aa: CASSGQGSQPQHF
CDR3nt: TGTGCCAGTAGTGGACAGGGGTCTCAGCCCCAGCATTTT

abundance: NA
v_gene: TRBV7-9
d_gene: NA
j_gene: TRBJ1-2
len: 14
CDR3aa: CASPAIWGEGGYTF
CDR3nt: TGTGCCAGCCCTGCTATTTGGGGAGAGGGAGGCTACACCTTC

abundance: NA
v_gene: TRBV18
d_gene: TRBD1
j_gene: TRBJ1-4
len: 15
CDR3aa: CASSETGQGGEKLFF
CDR3nt: TGTGCCAGCTCAGAAACGGGACAGGGCGGTGAAAAACTGTTTTTT

abundance: NA
v_gene: TRBV14
d_gene: TRBD2
j_gene: TRBJ2-3
len: 16
CDR3aa: CASSPLAGGPADTQYF
CDR3nt: TGTGCCAGCAGCCCACTAGCGGGAGGGCCCGCAGATACGCAGTATTTT

abundance: NA
v_gene: TRBV7-3
d_gene: NA
j_gene: TRBJ2-3
len: 17
CDR3aa: CASSLICASDHTDTQYF
CDR3nt: TGTGCCAGCAGCTTAATCTGTGCTAGCGACCACACAGATACGCAGTATTTT

abundance: many
v_gene: TRBV28
d_gene: TRBD1
j_gene: TRBJ2-3
len: 15
CDR3aa: CASSSGQGVTDTQYF
CDR3nt: TGTGCCAGCAGTTCCGGACAGGGCGTCACAGATACGCAGTATTTT

abundance: NA
v_gene: TRBV2
d_gene: TRBD2
j_gene: TRBJ2-5
len: 19
CDR3aa: CASIRGRPNKLSYQETQYF
CDR3nt: TGTGCCAGCATACGCGGGAGGCCAAATAAACTTTCGTACCAAGAGACCCAGTACTTC

abundance: NA
v_gene: TRBV5-4
d_gene: TRBD2
j_gene: TRBJ2-3
len: 17
CDR3aa: CASSLGPLAGAADTQYF
CDR3nt: TGTGCCAGCAGCTTGGGTCCACTAGCGGGAGCGGCAGATACGCAGTATTTT

abundance: NA
v_gene: TRBV19
d_gene: NA
j_gene: TRBJ2-5
len: 16
CDR3aa: CASSSSQRSPQETQYF
CDR3nt: TGTGCCAGTAGTTCGTCCCAGCGGAGTCCCCAAGAGACCCAGTACTTC

abundance: NA
v_gene: TRBV2
d_gene: TRBD1
j_gene: TRBJ2-7
len: 13
CDR3aa: CASRGQGTREQYF
CDR3nt: TGTGCCAGCAGGGGACAGGGTACGAGGGAGCAGTACTTC

abundance: NA
v_gene: TRBV10-3
d_gene: NA
j_gene: TRBJ2-4
len: 16
CDR3aa: CAISPVEGRAKNIQYF
CDR3nt: TGTGCCATCAGCCCCGTGGAGGGGAGAGCCAAAAACATTCAGTACTTC

abundance: NA
v_gene: TRBV11-3
d_gene: TRBD2
j_gene: TRBJ2-3
len: 15
CDR3aa: CASSLGLAGAYTQYF
CDR3nt: TGTGCCAGCAGCCTAGGACTAGCGGGAGCCTATACGCAGTATTTT

abundance: NA
v_gene: TRBV6-5
d_gene: TRBD2
j_gene: TRBJ2-2
len: 16
CDR3aa: CASSYPLAGGAGELFF
CDR3nt: TGTGCCAGCAGTTACCCCCTAGCGGGAGGGGCCGGGGAGCTGTTTTTT

abundance: NA
v_gene: TRBV7-9
d_gene: TRBD1
j_gene: TRBJ2-7
len: 13
CDR3aa: CASSFTGAYEQYF
CDR3nt: TGTGCCAGCAGCTTTACAGGGGCCTACGAGCAGTACTTC

abundance: NA
v_gene: TRBV27
d_gene: TRBD1
j_gene: TRBJ1-5
len: 16
CDR3aa: CASSSWTGKNNQPQHF
CDR3nt: TGTGCCAGCAGTTCCTGGACAGGGAAAAACAATCAGCCCCAGCATTTT

abundance: NA
v_gene: TRBV28
d_gene: NA
j_gene: TRBJ1-1
len: 13
CDR3aa: CAGRAGVHTEAFF
CDR3nt: TGTGCCGGTAGAGCGGGGGTGCACACTGAAGCTTTCTTT

abundance: NA
v_gene: TRBV5-1
d_gene: NA
j_gene: TRBJ1-2
len: 15
CDR3aa: CASSLVREGNYGYTF
CDR3nt: TGCGCCAGCAGCTTGGTCCGGGAGGGTAATTATGGCTACACCTTC

abundance: NA
v_gene: TRBV6-2/TRBV6-3
d_gene: TRBD1
j_gene: TRBJ2-7
len: 16
CDR3aa: CASSSAGQGETYEQYF
CDR3nt: TGTGCCAGCAGTTCAGCGGGACAGGGGGAGACCTACGAGCAGTACTTC

abundance: NA
v_gene: TRBV10-2
d_gene: TRBD1
j_gene: TRBJ1-4
len: 14
CDR3aa: CASSRTGNNEKLFF
CDR3nt: TGCGCCAGCAGTCGGACAGGGAACAATGAAAAACTGTTTTTT

abundance: NA
v_gene: TRBV27
d_gene: TRBD2
j_gene: TRBJ2-1
len: 15
CDR3aa: CASSRSGSSGNEQFF
CDR3nt: TGTGCCAGCAGTCGTAGCGGGAGCTCTGGCAATGAGCAGTTCTTC